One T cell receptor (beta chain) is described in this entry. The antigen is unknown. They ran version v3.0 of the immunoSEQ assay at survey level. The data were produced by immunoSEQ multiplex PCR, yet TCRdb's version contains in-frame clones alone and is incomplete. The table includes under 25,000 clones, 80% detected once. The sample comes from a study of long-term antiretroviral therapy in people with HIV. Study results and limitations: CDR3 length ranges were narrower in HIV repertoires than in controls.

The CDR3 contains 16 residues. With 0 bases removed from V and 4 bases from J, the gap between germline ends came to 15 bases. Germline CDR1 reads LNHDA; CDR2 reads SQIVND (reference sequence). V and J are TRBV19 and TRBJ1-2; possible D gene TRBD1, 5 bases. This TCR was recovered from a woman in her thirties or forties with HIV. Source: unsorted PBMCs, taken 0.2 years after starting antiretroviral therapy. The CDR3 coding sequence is TGTGCCAGTAGTATAGATCCCACAGGCTTACCCTATGGCTACACCTTC. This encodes CASSIDPTGLPYGYTF.